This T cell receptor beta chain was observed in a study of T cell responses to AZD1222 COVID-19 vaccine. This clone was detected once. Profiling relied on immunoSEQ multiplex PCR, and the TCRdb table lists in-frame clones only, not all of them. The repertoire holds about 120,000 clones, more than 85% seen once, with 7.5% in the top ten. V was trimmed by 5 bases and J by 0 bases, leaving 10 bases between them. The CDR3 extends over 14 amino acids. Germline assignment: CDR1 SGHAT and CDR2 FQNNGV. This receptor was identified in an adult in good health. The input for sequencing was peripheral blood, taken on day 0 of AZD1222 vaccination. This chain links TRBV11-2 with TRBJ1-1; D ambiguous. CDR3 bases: TGTGCCAGCAGCGAGGGCTCTATGAACACTGAAGCTTTCTTT. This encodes CASSEGSMNTEAFF.